These 28 T cell receptor beta chains came from one sample sequenced in a study of OX40 agonist ivuxolimab in advanced cancers. Clones were sequenced by immunoSEQ multiplex PCR, and TCRdb holds only the in-frame ones, with some missing. The sample has tens of thousands of clones; roughly nine tenths are singletons. The starting material was CD4+ or CD8+ T cells sorted from blood, obtained in a trial of the OX40 agonist ivuxolimab. Source of these receptors: an adult with an advanced solid tumor such as melanoma, head and neck, liver or kidney cancer.

The V and J genes are TRBV6-1 and TRBJ1-1, with D maybe TRBD1 (6 bases). Trimming stripped 8 bases from V and 1 base from J, with 11 bases between. CDR3 size: 13 residues. Germline values: CDR1 MNHNS, CDR2 SASEGT. The CDR3: CASGQTKNTEAFF. The CDR3 region has the DNA TGTGCCAGCGGACAGACAAAGAACACTGAAGCTTTCTTT.

V and J are TRBV6-6 and TRBJ2-5; 7 nucleotides line up with TRBD1. With 4 bases clipped from V and 4 bases from J, the junction kept 9 bases outside the gene matches. Germline CDR1 and CDR2: MNHNY and SVGAGI (reference sequence). The CDR3 sequence is 15 residues long. For the CDR3, the DNA is TGTGCCAGCAGTTCGGACAGGACGCCAACAGAGACCCAGTACTTC. Protein sequence: CASSSDRTPTETQYF.

The rearrangement uses TRBV4-2 and TRBJ2-1; no firm D call. Germline V gives CDR1 LGHNA, CDR2 YNFKEQ. The CDR3 extends over 13 amino acids. The germline V and J ends were trimmed by 1 base and 10 bases, with 11 bases remaining between them. The chain's CDR3 is CASSQVPTTEQFF. DNA for the CDR3: TGTGCCAGCAGCCAAGTCCCTACAACAGAGCAGTTCTTC.

The chain employs TRBV27 and TRBJ1-2, with TRBD1 as a possible D gene (6 bases). V was trimmed by 6 bases and J by 2 bases, leaving 10 bases between them. CDR3 size: 13 residues. CDR1 MNHEY and CDR2 SMNVEV come from the germline V gene (reference sequence). CDR3 sequence: CASSYRENYGYTF. The CDR3 nucleotides read TGTGCCAGCAGCTACAGGGAGAACTATGGCTACACCTTC.

The V and J genes are TRBV6-1 and TRBJ1-3; D remains ambiguous. The CDR3 covers 16 residues. Germline V gene lookup returns CDR1 MNHNS and CDR2 SASEGT. With 3 bases removed from V and 0 bases from J, the gap between germline ends came to 12 bases. CDR3 region: CASSELRTSSGNTIYF. Written as DNA, the CDR3 is TGTGCCAGCAGTGAGTTACGGACTAGCTCTGGAAACACCATATATTTT.

The V call is TRBV10-3, the J call TRBJ2-1; TRBD1 might be the D (6 bases). CDR1 ENHRY and CDR2 SYGVKD come from the germline V gene. This CDR3 is 17 amino acids long. With 2 bases removed from V and 9 bases from J, the gap between germline ends came to 23 bases. The CDR3, as DNA: TGTGCCATCAGTGAGGGCATTCCGGGACAAGCTCCTCGTGAGCAGTTCTTC. Its protein product is CAISEGIPGQAPREQFF.

The J gene is TRBJ2-5, the V gene TRBV20-1; D tentatively fits TRBD1 or TRBD2 (5 bases each). The CDR3 consists of 11 residues. Germline-derived CDR1 and CDR2 are DFQATT and SNEGSKA (reference sequence). V lost 5 bases to trimming and J lost 4 bases, with 8 bases between them. CDR3 protein: CSAGTGETQYF. The CDR3 bases are TGCAGTGCTGGGACGGGAGAGACCCAGTACTTC.

The chain recombines TRBV9 with TRBJ2-7; D may correspond to TRBD1 or TRBD2 (5 bases each). With 0 bases removed from V and 2 bases from J, the gap between germline ends came to 15 bases. The length of the CDR3 is 16 residues. The germline V gene encodes CDR1 SGDLS and CDR2 YYNGEE. Here the CDR3 DNA reads TGTGCCAGCAGCGTAGGGGGGACCGACGCCCCCTACGAGCAGTACTTC. Its protein is CASSVGGTDAPYEQYF.

This clone was counted only a few times. This chain uses TRBV19 with TRBJ1-2; TRBD1 agrees at 7 bases. The CDR3 contains 13 residues. Trimming removed 7 bases from V and 4 bases from J; junction bases left unmatched: 6. CDR1 and CDR2 (germline): LNHDA, SQIVND (reference sequence). This chain's CDR3 is CASTFRQGYGYTF. CDR3 sequence (DNA): TGTGCCAGTACTTTTCGACAGGGCTATGGCTACACCTTC.

This chain connects TRBV5-1 to TRBJ2-1; 9 nucleotides agree with TRBD2. This CDR3 contains 16 residues. With V trimmed by 1 base and J by 4 bases, 6 bases remained unmatched. CDR1 and CDR2 (germline): SGHRS, YFSETQ. CDR3 region: CASSLTRLAVYNEQFF. As DNA, the CDR3 is TGCGCCAGCAGCTTGACGAGACTAGCGGTATACAATGAGCAGTTCTTC.

In DNA form, the CDR3 reads TGTGCCAGCAGCACCCACAGGGACACTGAAGCTTTCTTT. It is translated as CASSTHRDTEAFF. The chain uses TRBV7-3 and TRBJ1-1; TRBD1 might be the D (6 bases). V shed 5 bases and J shed 3 bases, with 10 bases lying between them. Germline loops: CDR1 SGHTA, CDR2 FQGTGA. CDR3 length: 13 amino acids. The full variable domain, in which reference TRBV7-3 and TRBJ1-1 provide the parts outside the CDR3, is GAGVSQTPSNKVTEKGKYVELRCDPISGHTALYWYRQSLGQGPEFLIYFQGTGAADDSGLPNDRFFAVRPEGSVSTLKIQRTERGDSAVYLCASSTHRDTEAFFGQGTRLTVV.

This chain links TRBV7-8 with TRBJ1-5; TRBD1 agrees at 9 bases. Germline V CDR1 and CDR2: SGHVS, FQNEAQ. This CDR3 has 18 residues. With V trimmed by 1 base and J by 0 bases, 7 bases remained unmatched. CDR3 protein: CASSLVPGQGDSNQPQHF. CDR3 DNA sequence: TGTGCCAGCAGCTTAGTACCGGGACAGGGTGATAGCAATCAGCCCCAGCATTTT.

The chain couples TRBV10-3 to TRBJ1-2; D is perhaps TRBD1 (5 bases). The germline V gene encodes CDR1 ENHRY and CDR2 SYGVKD. The CDR3 consists of 16 residues. V shed 0 bases and J shed 0 bases, with 11 bases lying between them. The DNA of the CDR3 is TGTGCCATCAGTGAGTCGTCGGGACGAACTAACTATGGCTACACCTTC. It codes for CAISESSGRTNYGYTF.

The chain carries TRBV5-6 and TRBJ1-1, with D possibly being TRBD1 (6 bases). The CDR3 length is 13 residues. Per the germline V gene, CDR1 is SGHDT and CDR2 is YYEEEE. Trimming removed 0 bases from V and 11 bases from J, with 14 bases in between. DNA of the CDR3: TGTGCCAGCAGCTTGGAAGGGGGGCCGAGGGCTTTCTTT. Residues: CASSLEGGPRAFF.

As concerns this clone: Other DNA sequences from this sample encode an identical CDR3 as well. CDR3 protein: CASSDGGIGYTEAFF. The CDR3, as DNA: TGCGCCAGCAGTGATGGAGGCATCGGGTACACTGAAGCTTTCTTT. V is TRBV10-2 and J is TRBJ1-1; D is ambiguous. CDR3 size: 15 residues. Germline V lookup: CDR1 WSHSY, CDR2 SAAADI. Trimming removed 3 bases at V and 3 bases at J, with 14 bases between.

The chain has TRBV10-2 and TRBJ2-7, with D perhaps matching TRBD2 (7 bases). V dropped 4 bases and J dropped 7 bases, with 20 bases sitting between them. The CDR3 runs to 15 residues. CDR1 WSHSY and CDR2 SAAADI come from the germline V gene. DNA for the CDR3: TGCGCCAGCAGTGTGTTTCTTGGGGGGGCCGGAGAGCAGTACTTC. Its protein product is CASSVFLGGAGEQYF.

The rearrangement joins TRBV5-1 to TRBJ2-7, with D possibly matching TRBD1 (6 bases). Trimming left V 3 bases short and J 1 base short, with 14 bases between. Germline V lookup: CDR1 SGHRS, CDR2 YFSETQ. The CDR3 is 15 amino acids. In nucleotides, the CDR3 is TGCGCCAGCAGCTCCCTTACAGGGACATCCTACGAGCAGTACTTC. It codes for CASSSLTGTSYEQYF.

The gene calls are TRBV4-2 and TRBJ2-4, with TRBD2 matching over 8 bases. Looked up from germline, CDR1 is LGHNA and CDR2 is YNFKEQ. J gave up 7 bases and V 0 bases, and 8 bases lay outside the gene matches. CDR3 size: 16 residues. CDR3: CASSQDGAGGSNIQYF. For the CDR3, the DNA is TGTGCCAGCAGCCAAGATGGCGCGGGAGGTAGTAACATTCAGTACTTC.

V and J are TRBV10-3 and TRBJ1-1; 10 positions agree with TRBD1. The V segment lost 4 bases and the J segment 7 bases; nucleotides outside the gene matches: 3. Germline V gene sequence: CDR1 ENHRY, CDR2 SYGVKD. This CDR3 has 13 residues. CDR3 protein: CAISAGTGDEAFF. DNA for the CDR3: TGTGCCATCAGTGCCGGGACAGGGGATGAAGCTTTCTTT.

This clone was recorded once. The chain uses TRBV11-3 and TRBJ2-2, with D hard to call. V lost 5 bases to trimming and J lost 5 bases, with 9 bases between them. Germline lookup yields CDR1 SGHNT and CDR2 YENEEA. The CDR3 loop spans 13 amino acids. CDR3 residues: CASSPPMTGELFF. The DNA of the CDR3 is TGTGCCAGCAGCCCCCCCATGACCGGGGAGCTGTTTTTT.

In the case of this clone: This specimen includes other DNA sequences encoding the same CDR3. This rearrangement joins TRBV18 to TRBJ1-2; D possibly corresponds to TRBD1 (6 bases). V lost 6 bases, J lost 2 bases, and 13 bases lay in between. This CDR3 is 14 amino acids long. Germline V lookup: CDR1 KGHSH, CDR2 LQKENI. The CDR3 DNA sequence: TGTGCCAGCTCTCCGACAGGAGAGAACTATGGCTACACCTTC. This codes for CASSPTGENYGYTF.

The chain is built from TRBV4-2 and TRBJ2-5; D unclear. In germline, CDR1 is LGHNA, CDR2 YNFKEQ. There are 14 residues in the CDR3. Trimming left V 4 bases short and J 1 base short, with 10 bases between. DNA for the CDR3: TGTGCCAGCAGCCCCCAGGTGCGCCAAGAGACCCAGTACTTC. It codes for CASSPQVRQETQYF.

The CDR3: CASICHQETQYF. Here the CDR3 DNA reads TGTGCCAGCATATGCCACCAAGAGACCCAGTACTTC. J is TRBJ2-5 and V is TRBV27, with D unclear. V dropped 7 bases and J dropped 0 bases, with 6 bases sitting between them. Germline values: CDR1 MNHEY, CDR2 SMNVEV (reference sequence). There are 12 residues in the CDR3.

The chain uses TRBV6-1 and TRBJ1-1; no reliable D call. The germline CDR1 and CDR2 sequences are MNHNS and SASEGT. This CDR3 has 13 residues. Deletions cut 8 bases from V and 5 bases from J, with 15 bases between. CDR3 region: CASHRLGGTEAFF. CDR3 coding DNA: TGTGCCAGCCACCGACTGGGAGGGACTGAAGCTTTCTTT.

This rearrangement joins TRBV6-1 to TRBJ2-1; D may match TRBD1 or TRBD2 (5 bases each). The CDR3 runs to 14 residues. Germline CDR1 is MNHNS and CDR2 is SASEGT. V was trimmed by 6 bases and J by 4 bases, leaving 13 bases between them. The CDR3 is CASRTGTAYNEQFF. For the CDR3, the DNA is TGTGCCAGCAGGACCGGGACGGCATACAATGAGCAGTTCTTC.

CDR3 in DNA: TGTGCCAGCAGCCATTCCTATGGCTACACCTTC. Its translation is CASSHSYGYTF. The rearrangement joins TRBV28 to TRBJ1-2; unclear D gene. V was clipped by 6 bases and J by 4 bases, with 6 bases between them. CDR1 and CDR2 from the germline V gene are MDHEN and SYDVKM. This CDR3 spans 11 amino acids.

This clone has only a few counts. The chain couples TRBV7-2 to TRBJ1-4, with a possible D match to TRBD1 (5 bases). Germline V CDR1 and CDR2: SGHTA, FQGNSA. This CDR3 has 15 residues. Deletions cut 6 bases from V and 2 bases from J, with 13 bases between. The CDR3 DNA is TGTGCCAGCAGGCCCATGGGGGGGACTAATGAAAAACTGTTTTTT. Residues: CASRPMGGTNEKLFF.

V and J are TRBV5-1 and TRBJ1-6; 8 nucleotides match TRBD1. Germline CDR1 and CDR2: SGHRS and YFSETQ. CDR3 length: 15 residues. V shed 6 bases, J shed 6 bases, and the junction held 8 bases outside the gene matches. The CDR3 DNA reads as TGCGCCAGCACACAGGACAGGGCGGTTAATTCACCCCTCCACTTT. This encodes CASTQDRAVNSPLHF.